The 28 T cell receptor beta chains listed next were all sequenced from one sample in a study of T cell changes during pregnancy in multiple sclerosis. The method was immunoSEQ multiplex PCR; TCRdb's version includes in-frame clones alone and lacks a portion of them. The table shows 70,000 to 100,000 clones, with approximately 92% occurring only once. Sequencing was performed on peripheral blood, taken in the first trimester of pregnancy. All receptors come from a female donor with multiple sclerosis, enrolled in a pregnancy study.

Comments on this clone: Sequence at one end of the junction differs from germline and may be a read error. The chain combines TRBV7-7 with TRBJ1-5; D may be TRBD1 (6 bases). The V gene's germline CDR1 is SSHAT and CDR2 FNYEAQ (reference sequence). This CDR3 has 17 residues. CDR3 loop: CASSTAGRRGCNQPQHF. The CDR3 nucleotides read TGTGCTAGCAGCACGGCCGGCCGCAGGGGTTGCAATCAGCCCCAGCATTTT. The full variable domain, completed using reference TRBV7-7 and TRBJ1-5, is GAGVSQSPRYKVTKRGQDVTLRCDPISSHATLYWYQQALGQGPEFLTYFNYEAQPDKSGLPSDRFSAERPEGSISTLTIQRTEQRDSAMYRCASSTAGRRGCNQPQHFGDGTRLSIL.

The chain links TRBV6-1 to TRBJ1-4; D uncertain. Trimming removed 10 bases from V and 6 bases from J, with 9 bases in between. The germline gives CDR1 MNHNS, CDR2 SASEGT. The CDR3 consists of 11 residues. The CDR3 sequence is CAINTDEKLFF. The CDR3 DNA follows: TGTGCCATCAATACGGATGAAAAACTGTTTTTT.

The CDR3 is CASSPAPGGNTGELFF. The CDR3 DNA sequence: TGTGCCAGCTCACCAGCCCCGGGGGGTAACACCGGGGAGCTGTTTTTT. The chain is built from TRBV18 and TRBJ2-2; TRBD2 matches at 7 bases. The J segment lost 2 bases and the V segment lost 2 bases, leaving 5 bases of the junction unmatched. This CDR3 comprises 16 residues. CDR1 KGHSH and CDR2 LQKENI come from the germline V gene.

V gene TRBV9 combines with J gene TRBJ1-5; D is uncertain. Germline CDR1 SGDLS, CDR2 YYNGEE. The CDR3 is 14 amino acids. The V end lost 0 bases, the J end lost 0 bases, and 4 bases lay between the germline ends. CDR3 protein: CASSVADSNQPQHF. In DNA form, the CDR3 reads TGTGCCAGCAGCGTAGCAGATAGCAATCAGCCCCAGCATTTT.

The V and J genes are TRBV15 and TRBJ2-5; 8 nucleotides align to TRBD2. The V gene end was trimmed by 0 bases and the J gene end by 4 bases; junction bases not matched to a gene: 10. The CDR3 sequence is 17 residues long. CDR1 and CDR2 from the germline V gene are LNHNV and YYDKDF (reference sequence). The CDR3 is CATSREPTGGAGETQYF. CDR3 nucleotides: TGTGCCACCAGCAGAGAGCCTACCGGGGGGGCTGGAGAGACCCAGTACTTC.

This chain connects TRBV6-1 to TRBJ2-1, with 9 positions matching TRBD2. V dropped 3 bases and J dropped 6; count of bases not matched to a gene: 12. This CDR3 comprises 17 residues. Germline loops: CDR1 MNHNS, CDR2 SASEGT. DNA for the CDR3: TGTGCCAGCAGTGACTGGCGGGGGGGCCTTCCCGGCAATGAGCAGTTCTTC. This gives the protein CASSDWRGGLPGNEQFF.

The rearrangement joins TRBV13 to TRBJ2-6, with 14 bases lining up with TRBD2. The CDR3 runs to 18 residues. Germline lookup yields CDR1 PRHDT and CDR2 FYEKMQ (reference sequence). J was trimmed by 3 bases and V by 5 bases; bases with no gene match: 6. The CDR3 nucleotides read TGTGCCAGCAGCAGGGGACTAGCGGGGGTTAGTGGGGCCAACGTCCTGACTTTC. It translates to CASSRGLAGVSGANVLTF.

J is TRBJ2-7 and V is TRBV27, with 8 bases that match TRBD1. The germline V gene encodes CDR1 MNHEY and CDR2 SMNVEV (reference sequence). This CDR3 is 14 amino acids long. Unmatched junction bases numbered 9, after V lost 9 bases and J lost 2 bases. CDR3 protein: CASGAGTGTYEQYF. Here the CDR3 DNA reads TGTGCCAGTGGTGCCGGGACAGGAACCTACGAGCAGTACTTC.

The V and J genes are TRBV4-1 and TRBJ1-5; 12 bases are a match to TRBD1. There are 18 residues in the CDR3. In germline, CDR1 is MGHRA, CDR2 YSYEKL. V gave up 0 bases and J gave up 7 bases; unmatched junction bases: 10. CDR3 bases: TGCGCCAGCAGCCAAGATCCGGGGGACAGGGGGCAGGAGCAGCCCCAGCATTTT. Its translation: CASSQDPGDRGQEQPQHF.

This clone was recorded only once. The gene calls are TRBV4-1 and TRBJ2-7, with a tentative D call TRBD1 (6 bases). Germline-derived CDR1 and CDR2 are MGHRA and YSYEKL. CDR3 length: 16 residues. The V gene lost 1 base and the J gene lost 0 bases, with 13 bases spanning the gap. CDR3 coding DNA: TGCGCCAGCAGCCAAGGGGACCGGACAGCCTCCTACGAGCAGTACTTC. Its protein is CASSQGDRTASYEQYF.

V and J are TRBV27 and TRBJ1-1; D unclear. Germline CDR1 is MNHEY and CDR2 is SMNVEV (reference sequence). The CDR3 extends over 15 amino acids. The V and J ends lost 5 bases and 4 bases respectively, with 17 bases between them. CDR3 nucleotide sequence: TGTGCCAGCAGTCCCAGCGGGCACCCGGGCACTGAAGCTTTCTTT. Encoded protein: CASSPSGHPGTEAFF.

V and J are TRBV2 and TRBJ1-2; 9 nucleotides align to TRBD1. The germline gives CDR1 SNHLY, CDR2 FYNNEI. Losses at the gene ends were 11 bases for V and 3 bases for J; bases not matched to a gene: 7. CDR3 length: 13 residues. The CDR3 DNA reads TGTGCCGACAGGGGGGGCCGCGACTATGGCTACACCTTC. It encodes CADRGGRDYGYTF.

The chain has TRBV11-2 and TRBJ2-7, with 8 nucleotides matching TRBD1. After removal of 1 base from V and 4 bases from J, the junction contained 3 bases not matched to a gene. This CDR3 spans 14 amino acids. The germline gives CDR1 SGHAT, CDR2 FQNNGV. The DNA of the CDR3 is TGTGCCAGCAGCTTAGCAGGGGGCGCATACGAGCAGTACTTC. This translates into CASSLAGGAYEQYF.

CDR3 sequence: CATQGSVDGYTF. In DNA, the CDR3 is TGTGCCACCCAGGGGTCGGTCGATGGCTACACCTTC. The V and J genes are TRBV19 and TRBJ1-2; a possible D gene is TRBD1 (6 bases). The V gene's germline CDR1 is LNHDA and CDR2 SQIVND (reference sequence). The V and J ends lost 10 bases and 6 bases respectively, with 15 bases between them. The CDR3 is 12 amino acids.

The CDR3 sequence is CASSSRGGTNYGYTF. For the CDR3, the DNA is TGTGCCAGCAGCTCGCGGGGCGGAACTAACTATGGCTACACCTTC. The J gene is TRBJ1-2, the V gene TRBV7-9; D is possibly TRBD1 (5 bases). The V end lost 4 bases, the J end lost 0 bases, and 12 bases lay between the germline ends. CDR1 is SEHNR and CDR2 is FQNEAQ in the germline V gene (reference sequence). CDR3 length: 15 residues.

The chain joins TRBV19 to TRBJ1-5; no firm D call. The CDR3 runs 15 residues. Germline assignment: CDR1 LNHDA and CDR2 SQIVND (reference sequence). With 7 bases removed from V and 6 bases from J, the gap between germline ends came to 19 bases. CDR3 sequence: CASTHRGSVTQPQHF. The CDR3 region has the DNA TGTGCCAGTACCCATCGAGGGAGTGTCACTCAGCCCCAGCATTTT.

The J gene is TRBJ1-5, the V gene TRBV2; the D gene is possibly TRBD1 (5 bases). Deletions cut 0 bases from V and 2 bases from J, with 11 bases between. This CDR3 contains 16 residues. The germline CDR1 and CDR2 sequences are SNHLY and FYNNEI. The CDR3 reads CASSEADQGGNQPQHF. As DNA, the CDR3 is TGTGCCAGCAGTGAAGCTGATCAGGGTGGCAATCAGCCCCAGCATTTT. The full variable domain, rest sourced from reference TRBV2 and TRBJ1-5, is EPEVTQTPSHQVTQMGQEVILRCVPISNHLYFYWYRQILGQKVEFLVSFYNNEISEKSEIFDDQFSVERPDGSNFTLKIRSTKLEDSAMYFCASSEADQGGNQPQHFGDGTRLSIL.

This chain links TRBV2 with TRBJ1-2; 7 positions agree with TRBD1. V was clipped by 5 bases and J by 4 bases; unmatched bases: 10. CDR3 length equals 15 residues. Germline V gene data show CDR1 as SNHLY and CDR2 as FYNNEI. CDR3 bases: TGTGCCAGCAGTCCCGTGGGGGGACAGAGCTATGGCTACACCTTC. This translates into CASSPVGGQSYGYTF.

Only one count was recorded for this clone. The chain employs TRBV21-1 and TRBJ1-2; TRBD1, the table's D call, lacks a check against the DNA. TRBV21-1 is described as a pseudogene. CDR3 length: 17 residues. In DNA, the CDR3 is TGTGCCAGCAGCAAAGATCGGACAGGCACAGCTAACTATGGCTACACCTTC. Protein: CASSKDRTGTANYGYTF.

Only one count was recorded for this clone. The J gene is TRBJ1-4, the V gene TRBV5-6; D may be TRBD1 (6 bases). This CDR3 has 15 amino acids. V was cut by 5 bases and J by 3 bases, with 14 bases left in between. Germline lookup yields CDR1 SGHDT and CDR2 YYEEEE. The CDR3 coding sequence is TGTGCCAGCAGTTACACAGGGAACCCTAATGAAAAACTGTTTTTT. Protein product: CASSYTGNPNEKLFF.

The chain uses TRBV19 and TRBJ1-6, with D possibly matching TRBD1 (6 bases). Per germline, CDR1 LNHDA and CDR2 SQIVND (reference sequence). V shed 8 bases and J shed 3 bases, with 14 bases lying between them. This CDR3 has 15 amino acids. CDR3 nucleotides: TGTGCCAGTTCCCAACCGGGACACTATAATTCACCCCTCCACTTT. Translating gives CASSQPGHYNSPLHF.

This chain joins TRBV19 and TRBJ1-2, with 9 bases aligning to TRBD1. In germline, CDR1 is LNHDA, CDR2 SQIVND (reference sequence). V lost 8 bases to trimming and J lost 4 bases; unmatched junction nucleotides: 14. The CDR3 has 16 residues. CDR3 region: CASARDGDRAPYGYTF. The CDR3 bases are TGTGCCAGTGCCCGGGACGGGGACAGGGCCCCCTATGGCTACACCTTC.

V gene TRBV18 combines with J gene TRBJ1-4; TRBD1 agrees at 7 bases. After removal of 3 bases from V and 0 bases from J, the junction contained 16 bases not matched to a gene. CDR1 is KGHSH, CDR2 LQKENI, per germline. This CDR3 has 20 amino acids. CDR3 DNA sequence: TGTGCCAGCTCACCCGAACAATCCGGGACAGAGTATGCAACTAATGAAAAACTGTTTTTT. Residues: CASSPEQSGTEYATNEKLFF. Full variable domain (remainder filled in from reference TRBV18 and TRBJ1-4): NAGVMQNPRHLVRRRGQEARLRCSPMKGHSHVYWYRQLPEEGLKFMVYLQKENIIDESGMPKERFSAEFPKEGPSILRIQQVVRGDSAAYFCASSPEQSGTEYATNEKLFFGSGTQLSVL.

The rearrangement uses TRBV7-6 and TRBJ2-2, with D perhaps TRBD1 (5 bases). The CDR3 is 13 amino acids. The germline V and J ends were trimmed by 5 bases and 4 bases, with 8 bases remaining between them. Germline CDR1 and CDR2: SGHVS and FNYEAQ. The CDR3 DNA follows: TGTGCCAGCAGCCATCAGGGCACCGGGGAGCTGTTTTTT. Its translation is CASSHQGTGELFF.

The chain recombines TRBV30 with TRBJ1-6; D not resolved. This CDR3 has 16 residues. Germline loops: CDR1 GTSNPN, CDR2 SVGIG (reference sequence). V lost 2 bases and J 0 bases, leaving 11 bases between the germline ends. CDR3 amino acids: CAWSSGIYSYNSPLHF. In DNA, the CDR3 is TGTGCCTGGAGTTCGGGTATTTACTCCTATAATTCACCCCTCCACTTT.

The table lists this clone with a count of one. The chain employs TRBV10-3 and TRBJ1-2; D possibly corresponds to TRBD1 (6 bases). Germline V gives CDR1 ENHRY, CDR2 SYGVKD. This CDR3 has 13 residues. V shed 4 bases and J shed 1 base, with 7 bases lying between them. In nucleotides, the CDR3 is TGTGCCATCAGTGTGGACAGTAACTATGGCTACACCTTC. Encoded protein: CAISVDSNYGYTF.

This rearrangement joins TRBV11-2 to TRBJ2-7; perhaps TRBD2 as D (6 bases). The V end lost 3 bases, the J end lost 6 bases, and 15 bases lay between the germline ends. The CDR3 is 14 amino acids. Germline V gene data show CDR1 as SGHAT and CDR2 as FQNNGV. CDR3 protein: CASSFSEGVGEQYF. The DNA for the CDR3 is TGTGCCAGCAGCTTTTCGGAGGGAGTGGGCGAGCAGTACTTC.

V and J are TRBV30 and TRBJ2-7; D possibly corresponds to TRBD1 (5 bases). The CDR3 is 12 amino acids. The V end lost 2 bases, the J end lost 4 bases, and 9 bases lay between the germline ends. Germline loops: CDR1 GTSNPN, CDR2 SVGIG (reference sequence). The CDR3 is CAWSSGAYEQYF. The CDR3 coding sequence is TGTGCCTGGAGTAGTGGGGCTTACGAGCAGTACTTC.